This TCR beta chain was captured by sequencing in a study of CD8 T cells in ankylosing spondylitis. This clonotype was counted many times. Its antigen remains unknown. Study results and limitations: From matched ankylosing spondylitis synovial fluid, disease-linked clones were reportedly recovered at significantly enriched levels. A TCR beta motif of roughly eight highly homologous variants appeared characteristic of ankylosing spondylitis blood.

With 3 bases clipped from V and 11 bases from J, the junction kept 6 bases outside the gene matches. The CDR3 covers 12 residues. Germline values: CDR1 ENHRY, CDR2 SYGVKD. Quantitative barcoded 5'-RACE was used to prepare TCR beta libraries. TCRdb ran MiXCR on the 5' RACE reads and lists one entry per CDR3 protein. The sample includes roughly 450,000 distinct CDR3 sequences, about 25% of them seen just once. The sequence came from a male donor with ankylosing spondylitis. The sequenced sample consisted of blood, either unsorted or a sorted T cell fraction (not recorded which). The J gene is TRBJ1-1, the V gene TRBV10-3; 7 bases map to TRBD1. CDR3 protein: CAISENTGDAFF. The CDR3 nucleotides read TGTGCCATCAGTGAAAATACAGGGGACGCTTTCTTT.